This entry lists 14 T cell receptor beta chains sequenced from one sample in a study of tissue T cells after allogeneic stem cell transplantation. Repertoires were generated with immunoSEQ multiplex PCR, while TCRdb's copy carries only in-frame clones and drops some. Of some 6,000 clones in the sample, about 50% were seen once. Documented time point: mouse harvest day 7 after allogeneic transplant. Tail vein injection delivered 10^7 T-cell-depleted bone marrow cells and 10^6 splenic CD5+ T cells. Input material: gut tissue. These TCRs come from a female BALB/c mouse given C57BL/6 T cells with graft-versus-host disease after an allogeneic hematopoietic cell transplant.

With regard to this clone: Here the gene names and germline are mouse. The read stops 1 residue short of the end of the CDR3; the missing end is completed from the germline J gene. This chain uses TRBV26 with TRBJ1-2; 7 nucleotides line up with TRBD1. Germline CDR1 and CDR2: KGHPV and FQNQEV (reference sequence). V dropped 3 bases and J dropped 2; count of bases not matched to a gene: 3. This CDR3 is 14 amino acids long. The CDR3 protein is CASSLRGRNSDYTF. CDR3 DNA (partial): TGTGCCAGCAGTCTAAGGGGGCGGAACTCCGACTACACC.

To note about this clone: Gene labels here are mouse ones. CDR3 DNA, as far as it was read: TGTGCCAGCAGCCAAGATCGCAGGTATAATTCGCCCCTCTAC. It specifies CASSQDRRYNSPLY. The whole CDR3 protein is CASSQDRRYNSPLYF. The V and J genes are TRBV5 and TRBJ1-6, with D unclear. The DNA ends 1 residue before the CDR3 does, and the rest of the CDR3 is filled in from the germline J gene. TRBJ1-6 is noted as an ORF with a role that remains uncertain. V lost 0 bases and J 4 bases, leaving 7 bases between the germline ends. The germline V gene has CDR1 LGHNA and CDR2 YNLKQL (reference sequence). The length of the CDR3 is 15 residues.

As regards this clone: Each gene name is a mouse one. Incomplete CDR3 DNA: TGTGCCAGCGGGATACAAGACACCCAGTAC. Amino acids: CASGIQDTQY. The entire CDR3 is CASGIQDTQYF. V gene TRBV13-2 combines with J gene TRBJ2-5; D gene unclear. Read sequence stops 1 residue before the CDR3 end, and the germline J gene provides the missing end. V lost 5 bases, J lost 3 bases, and 4 bases lay in between. The CDR3 totals 11 residues. Germline V gene data show CDR1 as NNHNN and CDR2 as SYGAGS (reference sequence).

As regards this clone: Mouse names are used for the genes. The CDR3 protein is CASSQRGAETLYF. The part of the CDR3 DNA that was read is TGTGCAAGCAGCCAACGGGGTGCAGAAACGCTGTAT. The J gene is TRBJ2-3, the V gene TRBV16; D not resolved. The read ends 1 residue early relative to the CDR3; the germline J gene fills the gap. The ends were cut back, 5 bases at V and 1 base at J, with 7 bases in the middle. The CDR3 runs 13 residues. Germline V CDR1 and CDR2: SGHSA, FRNQAP.

With respect to this clone: Each gene name is a mouse one. The CDR3 end lies 1 residue beyond the end of the read and is filled in from the germline J gene. The rearrangement joins TRBV19 to TRBJ2-7; 7 bases fit TRBD2. The CDR3 has 14 amino acids. Per the germline V gene, CDR1 is FNHDT and CDR2 is SITEND (reference sequence). V lost 2 bases, J lost 0 bases, and 2 bases stayed unmatched. The CDR3 sequence is CASSILGDSYEQYF. The DNA read from the CDR3 is TGTGCCAGCAGTATCCTGGGGGACTCCTATGAACAGTAC. Full variable domain (remainder filled in from reference TRBV19 and TRBJ2-7): GGIITQTPKFLIGQEGQKLTLKCQQNFNHDTMYWYRQDSGKGLRLIYYSITENDLQKGDLSEGYDASREKKSSFSLTVTSAQKNEMAVFLCASSILGDSYEQYFGPGTRLTVL.

Concerning this clone: Mouse germline and gene names are used. The observed sequence ends 1 residue before the CDR3 terminus, with the missing tail filled in from the germline J gene. The chain is built from TRBV26 and TRBJ1-3, with 7 positions matching TRBD1. The CDR3 consists of 15 residues. Germline V CDR1 and CDR2: KGHPV, FQNQEV (reference sequence). With V trimmed by 0 bases and J by 2 bases, 1 base remained unmatched. CDR3 sequence reads: CASSLSQGAGNTLYF. The DNA read from the CDR3 is TGTGCCAGCAGTCTGTCGCAGGGGGCTGGAAATACGCTCTAT.

As regards this clone: Gene names refer to mouse genes. The read terminates 1 residue ahead of where the CDR3 ends, so the germline J gene completes it. The J gene is TRBJ2-5, the V gene TRBV5; 7 bases are shared with TRBD2. Germline V gives CDR1 LGHNA, CDR2 YNLKQL (reference sequence). The CDR3 has 14 residues. V lost 0 bases and J lost 4; bases outside the gene matches: 1. The sequenced part of the CDR3 DNA is TGTGCCAGCAGCCAAGACACTGGGGAAGACACCCAGTAC. It encodes CASSQDTGEDTQY. The entire CDR3 reads CASSQDTGEDTQYF.

This clone has only one observation. Any gene name here is a mouse gene name. The CDR3 end falls 1 residue outside the read, so it is completed with the germline J gene. The gene calls are TRBV12-1 and TRBJ2-1; 7 nucleotides agree with TRBD2. V shed 0 bases, J shed 3 bases, and the junction held 4 bases outside the gene matches. The CDR3 covers 15 residues. Germline V gives CDR1 SGHSN, CDR2 HYEKVE. CDR3 sequence: CASSLEWGVYAEQFF. The part of the CDR3 DNA that was read is TGTGCCAGCTCTCTCGAGTGGGGGGTCTATGCTGAGCAGTTC.

A remark on this clone: Gene names are mouse gene names. The read ends 1 residue before the CDR3 terminus; that terminus is restored from the germline J gene. The chain recombines TRBV24 with TRBJ1-1; D might be TRBD1 (6 bases). CDR1 is KGHTA, CDR2 FRNEEI, per germline. V shed 6 bases and J shed 4 bases, with 12 bases lying between them. The CDR3 totals 13 residues. CDR3 amino acids: CASRRTVPTEVFF. CDR3 DNA, as far as it was read: TGTGCCAGCAGGCGGACAGTCCCCACAGAAGTCTTC.

On this clone itself: Gene labels here are mouse ones. The CDR3 is cut off 1 residue early in the read; its end comes from the germline J gene. Other nucleotide sequences in the sample specify the same CDR3. The chain couples TRBV26 to TRBJ2-4; tentative D call: TRBD1 (5 bases). The germline gives CDR1 KGHPV, CDR2 FQNQEV (reference sequence). The CDR3 loop spans 13 amino acids. Deletions cut 3 bases from V and 1 base from J, with 5 bases between. CDR3 DNA (partial): TGTGCCAGCAGTCTAGGGGGTCAAAACACCTTGTAC. Translation: CASSLGGQNTLY. The complete CDR3 sequence is CASSLGGQNTLYF. The entire variable domain, with the rest obtained from reference TRBV26 and TRBJ2-4, is as follows: NSKVIQTPRYLVKGQGQKAKMRCIPEKGHPVVFWYQQNKNNEFKFLINFQNQEVLQQIDMTEKRFSAECPSNSPCSLEIQSSEAGDSALYLCASSLGGQNTLYFGAGTRLSVL.

In the case of this clone: Genes here carry mouse names. The CDR3 extends 1 residue past the end of the read, so its final part is completed from the germline J gene. The V call is TRBV3, the J call TRBJ2-7; 12 bases align to TRBD2. V gave up 4 bases and J gave up 7 bases; unmatched junction bases: 5. This CDR3 has 14 amino acids. CDR1 is SNHLY, CDR2 FYNGKV, per germline (reference sequence). The CDR3 sequence: CASSSRLGGLEQYF. CDR3 bases read: TGTGCCAGCAGCTCTCGACTGGGGGGGCTGGAACAGTAC.

For this clone: The gene names here belong to mouse. Sequencing ends 1 residue short of the CDR3 end; the germline J gene provides the rest. The rearrangement links TRBV12-1 to TRBJ1-3; 9 bases map to TRBD1. Germline V gene data show CDR1 as SGHSN and CDR2 as HYEKVE. J lost 8 bases, V lost 2 bases, and 6 bases had no gene match. This CDR3 contains 14 residues. CDR3 amino acids: CASSPRTGEDTLYF. Partial CDR3 DNA: TGTGCCAGCTCTCCCCGGACAGGGGAGGATACGCTCTAT. Complete variable domain (other parts from reference TRBV12-1 and TRBJ1-3): DSGVVQSPRHIIKEKGGRSVLTCIPISGHSNVVWYQQTLGKELKFLIQHYEKVERDKGFLPSRFSVQQFDDYHSEMNMSALELEDSAMYFCASSPRTGEDTLYFGEGSRLIVV.

Details on this clone: Gene names are mouse gene names. Read coverage stops 1 residue before the CDR3 terminus; the germline J gene supplies the remainder. The chain links TRBV31 to TRBJ1-3; 10 bases fit TRBD1. The CDR3 covers 15 residues. Per the germline V gene, CDR1 is GKSSPN and CDR2 is SITVG. V lost 0 bases to trimming and J lost 2 bases; unmatched junction nucleotides: 1. CDR3 bases read: TGTGCCTGGAGTCTGACAGGGGGCGCTGGAAATACGCTCTAT. Translated, it gives CAWSLTGGAGNTLY. The CDR3 in its entirety is CAWSLTGGAGNTLYF.

Points on this clone: The germline and genes are mouse ones. The read finishes 1 residue shy of the CDR3 end, and the germline J gene is used to complete it. The J gene is TRBJ1-4, the V gene TRBV13-3, with D maybe TRBD1 (5 bases). V shed 0 bases and J shed 2 bases, with 5 bases lying between them. The CDR3 is 14 amino acids. Germline CDR1 NNHDY, CDR2 SYVADS. The CDR3 sequence is CASSDGTSNERLFF. The covered CDR3 bases are TGTGCCAGCAGTGATGGGACATCCAACGAAAGATTATTT.